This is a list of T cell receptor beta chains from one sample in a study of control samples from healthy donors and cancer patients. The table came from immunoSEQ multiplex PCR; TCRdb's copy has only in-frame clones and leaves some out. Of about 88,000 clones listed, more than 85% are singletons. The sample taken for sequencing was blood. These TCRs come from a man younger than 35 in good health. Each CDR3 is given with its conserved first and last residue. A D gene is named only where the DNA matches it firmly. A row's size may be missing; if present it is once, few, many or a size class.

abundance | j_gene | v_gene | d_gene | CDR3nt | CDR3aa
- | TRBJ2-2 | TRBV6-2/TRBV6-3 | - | TGTGCCAGCAGTTACTCGATTCTAGGGAACACCGGGGAGCTGTTTTTT | CASSYSILGNTGELFF
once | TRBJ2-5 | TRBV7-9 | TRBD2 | TGTGCCAGCAGCTTCGGCGGGAGGGAGACCCAGTACTTC | CASSFGGRETQYF
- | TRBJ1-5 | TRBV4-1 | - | TGCGCCAGCAGCCAAGTTGGCGGGGGTTGGAGCAATCAGCCCCAGCATTTT | CASSQVGGGWSNQPQHF
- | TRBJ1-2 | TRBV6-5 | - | TGTGCCATCTCCCACCTGGGGATGAATAACTATGGCTACACCTTC | CAISHLGMNNYGYTF
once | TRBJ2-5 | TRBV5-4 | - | TGTGCCAGCAGCTCGGTGAAAACTCAAGAGACCCAGTACTTC | CASSSVKTQETQYF
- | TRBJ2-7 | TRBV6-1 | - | TGTGCCAGCAGTGAGCCCGGGAGTGGCGACGAGCAGTACTTC | CASSEPGSGDEQYF
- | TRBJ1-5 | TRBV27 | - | TGTGCCAGCAGTTTAGTCCCCAATCAGCCCCAGCATTTT | CASSLVPNQPQHF
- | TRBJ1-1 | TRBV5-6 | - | TGTGCCAGCAGCTTAGGTCGAAGGGCTGAAGCTTTCTTT | CASSLGRRAEAFF
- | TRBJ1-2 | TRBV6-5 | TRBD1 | TGTGCCAGCAGTTACTCGAGCTCGGACAGGGCTGATGGCTACACCTTC | CASSYSSSDRADGYTF
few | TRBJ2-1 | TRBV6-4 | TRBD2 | TGTGCCAGCAGTGACTCGAACCTAGCGGTCAATGAGCAGTTCTTC | CASSDSNLAVNEQFF